This T cell receptor beta chain was found in a study of cytomegalovirus exposure and HLA in healthy donors. Study-wide points: The authors later linked a missense DCLRE1C variant to TCR beta V- and J-gene trimming. Links to common viral pathogens appeared, in a later analysis, for several of the most significant clusters. The only immune exposure information that was available was CMV serostatus.

This PCR relied on a set of 60 Vbeta primers and 13 Jbeta primers. Measured with immunoSEQ multiplex PCR; TCRdb has only the in-frame clones, and not every one. The data contain 150,000 to 200,000 clones, approximately 85% of them singletons. The CDR3 consists of 12 residues. Trimming left V 10 bases short and J 4 bases short, with 10 bases between. The germline gives CDR1 MDHEN, CDR2 SYDVKM. Comment on this clone: Its specificity is not known.

The chain carries TRBV28 and TRBJ2-2; the D is unclear. The sample taken for sequencing was PBMCs. The sequence was collected from a woman aged 18-29 years in good health and CMV-seronegative. CDR3 sequence: CATPGTTGELFF. In nucleotides, the CDR3 is TGTGCCACCCCCGGTACCACCGGGGAGCTGTTTTTT. Drawing the rest from reference TRBV28 and TRBJ2-2, the complete variable domain is DVKVTQSSRYLVKRTGEKVFLECVQDMDHENMFWYRQDPGLGLRLIYFSYDVKMKEKGDIPEGYSVSREKKERFSLILESASTNQTSMYLCATPGTTGELFFGEGSRLTVL.